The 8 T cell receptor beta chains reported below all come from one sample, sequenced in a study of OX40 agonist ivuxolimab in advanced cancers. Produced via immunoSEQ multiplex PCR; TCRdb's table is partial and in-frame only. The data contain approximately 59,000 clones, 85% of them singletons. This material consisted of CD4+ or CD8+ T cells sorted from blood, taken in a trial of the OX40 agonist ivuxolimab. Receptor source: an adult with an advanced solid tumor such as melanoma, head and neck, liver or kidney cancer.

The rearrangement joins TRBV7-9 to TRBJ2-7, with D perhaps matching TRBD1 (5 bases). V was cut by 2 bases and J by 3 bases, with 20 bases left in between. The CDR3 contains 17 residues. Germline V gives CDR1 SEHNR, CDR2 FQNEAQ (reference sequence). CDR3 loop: CASSLKPPPLGLYEQYF. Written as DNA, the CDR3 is TGTGCCAGCAGCTTAAAGCCTCCGCCTTTGGGGCTCTACGAGCAGTACTTC.

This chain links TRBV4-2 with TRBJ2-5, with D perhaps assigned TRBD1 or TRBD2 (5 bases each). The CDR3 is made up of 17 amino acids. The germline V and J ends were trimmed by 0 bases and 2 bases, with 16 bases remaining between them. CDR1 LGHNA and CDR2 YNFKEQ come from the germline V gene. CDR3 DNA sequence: TGTGCCAGCAGCCAAGATAAGTGGGACGCAGATCAAGAGACCCAGTACTTC. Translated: CASSQDKWDADQETQYF.

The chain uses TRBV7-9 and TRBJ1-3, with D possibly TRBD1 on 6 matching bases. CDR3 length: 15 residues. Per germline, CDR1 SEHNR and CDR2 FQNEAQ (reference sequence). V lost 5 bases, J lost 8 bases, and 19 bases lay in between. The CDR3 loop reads CASSKKDSQLHTIYF. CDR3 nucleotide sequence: TGTGCCAGCAGCAAAAAGGACAGCCAGCTACACACCATATATTTT.

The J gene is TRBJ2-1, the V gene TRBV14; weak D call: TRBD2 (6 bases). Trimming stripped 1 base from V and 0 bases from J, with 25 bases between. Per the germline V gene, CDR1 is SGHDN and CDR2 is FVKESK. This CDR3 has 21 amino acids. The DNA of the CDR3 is TGTGCCAGCAGCCAAGGTTGGGGCGGGACCCTTGCGACAATCTCCTACAATGAGCAGTTCTTC. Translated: CASSQGWGGTLATISYNEQFF.

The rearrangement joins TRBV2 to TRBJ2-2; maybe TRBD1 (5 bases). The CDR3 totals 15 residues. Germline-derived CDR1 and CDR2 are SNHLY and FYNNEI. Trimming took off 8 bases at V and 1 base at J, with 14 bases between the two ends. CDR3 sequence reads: CASSRMGRNTGELFF. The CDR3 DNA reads TGTGCCAGCTCCAGAATGGGGCGGAACACCGGGGAGCTGTTTTTT. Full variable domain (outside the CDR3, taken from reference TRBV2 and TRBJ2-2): EPEVTQTPSHQVTQMGQEVILRCVPISNHLYFYWYRQILGQKVEFLVSFYNNEISEKSEIFDDQFSVERPDGSNFTLKIRSTKLEDSAMYFCASSRMGRNTGELFFGEGSRLTVL.

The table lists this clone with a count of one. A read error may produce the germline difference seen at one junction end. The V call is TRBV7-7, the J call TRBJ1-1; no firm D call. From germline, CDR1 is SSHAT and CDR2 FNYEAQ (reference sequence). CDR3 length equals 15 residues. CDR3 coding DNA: TGTGCTAGCAGTCGTGAGTCCTGGGGAAACACTGAAGCTTTCTTT. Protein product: CASSRESWGNTEAFF.

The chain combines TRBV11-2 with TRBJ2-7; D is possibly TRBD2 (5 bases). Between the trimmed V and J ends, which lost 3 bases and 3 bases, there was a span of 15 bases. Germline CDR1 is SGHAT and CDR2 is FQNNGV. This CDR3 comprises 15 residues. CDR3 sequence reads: CASSFRSRGYYEQYF. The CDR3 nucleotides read TGTGCCAGCAGCTTTAGGAGTCGGGGTTACTACGAGCAGTACTTC.

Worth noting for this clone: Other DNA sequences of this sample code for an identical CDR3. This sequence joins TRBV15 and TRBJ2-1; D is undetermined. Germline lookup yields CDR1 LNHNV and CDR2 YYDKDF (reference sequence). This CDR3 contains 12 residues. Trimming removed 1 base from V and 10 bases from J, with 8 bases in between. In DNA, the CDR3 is TGTGCCACCAGCAGAGGAATTGGGGAGCAGTTCTTC. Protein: CATSRGIGEQFF. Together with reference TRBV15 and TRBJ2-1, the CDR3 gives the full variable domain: DAMVIQNPRYQVTQFGKPVTLSCSQTLNHNVMYWYQQKSSQAPKLLFHYYDKDFNNEADTPDNFQSRRPNTSFCFLDIRSPGLGDTAMYLCATSRGIGEQFFGPGTRLTVL.